Sequencing of this T cell receptor (beta chain) was carried out in a study of regulatory T cells in long-lasting Graves disease. At least ten counts were recorded for this clonotype. To make TCR beta libraries, researchers used iRepertoire HTBI primers and Arm-PCR of CDR3 regions. TCRdb recomputed calls from the multiplex PCR reads with MiXCR, one row per CDR3 protein. The table shows about 540,000 distinct CDR3 sequences, with about 13% occurring only once. This sample's time point: newly diagnosed GD, antithyroid drugs for less than 3 months. Extracted PBMC RNA gave rise to the TCR library. The CDR3 extends over 16 amino acids. Trimming left V 0 bases short and J 1 base short, with 12 bases between. The germline gives CDR1 SGHRS, CDR2 YFSETQ. This sample was also put to use in a study of T cells in Graves' hyperthyroidism and ophthalmopathy. That report notes: Most expanded thyroid clonotypes above 0.001 recurred in blood.

This rearrangement joins TRBV5-1 to TRBJ2-3; D uncertain. The sequence came from a man aged 25-45 years with Graves disease. The sequencing here drew on peripheral blood mononuclear cells (PBMCs), taken at new diagnosis, from a patient treated with antithyroid drugs. DNA for the CDR3: TGCGCCAGCAGCTTGGTTGAGACTTCACGCACAGATACGCAGTATTTT. Encoded protein: CASSLVETSRTDTQYF. Combining the CDR3 with reference TRBV5-1 and TRBJ2-3 gives the whole variable domain KAGVTQTPRYLIKTRGQQVTLSCSPISGHRSVSWYQQTPGQGLQFLFEYFSETQRNKGNFPGRFSGRQFSNSRSEMNVSTLELGDSALYLCASSLVETSRTDTQYFGPGTRLTVL.